One and the same sample provided the 10 T cell receptor beta chains below, sequenced in a study of vaccination and CD4 T cells after COVID-19 (dated by TCRdb to the early 2020s). Libraries came from PCR. Sequencer: Illumina iSeq 100. DNA from cultured CD4+ T cells was subjected to TCR sequencing with the Oncomine TCR Beta short-read assay at the Johns Hopkins FTIC core. The raw public reads went through TCRdb reprocessing: fastp at Q25, MiXCR clone calling, in-frame beta chains kept. Every CDR3 protein is listed once, alongside the most common genes and DNA of its rows. The sample table holds some 15,000 distinct CDR3 sequences, of which 50% to 70% were seen once. The leading ten clones occupy roughly 8.4% of the sample. The treatment or condition label here, explained by the study, means: approximately nine-day PBMC culture with coronavirus spike peptide pools or control peptides (ViraFEST assay).

No cognate antigen is known for these TCRs. The material was CD4+ T cells from blood, cultured in vitro, obtained before SARS-CoV-2 vaccination. The source is a human donor who had recovered from COVID-19.

The V gene is TRBV27, the J gene TRBJ1-2, with D unresolved. The CDR3 is 13 residues long. Trimming took 4 bases from V and 6 from J, leaving 12 bases between them. CDR1 and CDR2 from the germline V gene are MNHEY and SMNVEV (reference sequence). CDR3 in amino acids: CASSSNSLHGYTF. Written as DNA, the CDR3 is TGTGCCAGCAGTTCAAACAGCCTACATGGCTACACCTTC.

The CDR3 DNA is TGTGCCAGCAGAAGAACTAGCGGGAACCCTTACGAGCAGTACTTC. It codes for CASRRTSGNPYEQYF. The V and J genes are TRBV11-3 and TRBJ2-7; 10 nucleotides match TRBD2. CDR3 length equals 15 residues. After removal of 6 bases from V and 4 bases from J, the junction contained 9 bases not matched to a gene. Germline V lookup: CDR1 SGHNT, CDR2 YENEEA.

The J gene is TRBJ1-1, the V gene TRBV12-3 or TRBV12-4; 10 bases are shared with TRBD1. There are 14 residues in the CDR3. Trimming at V came to 5 bases and at J to 2 bases, leaving 2 bases not matched to a gene. This CDR3 reads CASSRTGGNTEAFF. DNA for the CDR3: TGTGCCAGCAGTCGGACAGGGGGAAACACTGAAGCTTTCTTT.

This rearrangement joins TRBV6-1 to TRBJ1-2, with D unresolved. Trimming removed 7 bases at V and 8 bases at J, with 20 bases between. Per germline, CDR1 MNHNS and CDR2 SASEGT. There are 14 residues in the CDR3. CDR3 sequence (DNA): TGTGCCAGCACCCCTCAAGCGGGAACGGGGGGCTACACCTTC. As protein: CASTPQAGTGGYTF.

The rearrangement uses TRBV20-1 and TRBJ2-3; D is unclear. Trimming cost V 0 bases and J 1 base, with 8 bases left between them. The V gene's germline CDR1 is DFQATT and CDR2 SNEGSKA (reference sequence). This CDR3 has 14 residues. The CDR3 loop reads CSARDVAGTDTQYF. The CDR3 region has the DNA TGCAGTGCTAGAGACGTTGCGGGCACAGATACGCAGTATTTT.

V and J are TRBV19 and TRBJ2-4, with D maybe TRBD2 (7 bases). This CDR3 has 14 residues. V lost 7 bases, J lost 8 bases, and 18 bases lay in between. The germline gives CDR1 LNHDA, CDR2 SQIVND (reference sequence). The CDR3: CASNQAGAGDIQYF. CDR3 nucleotide sequence: TGTGCCAGTAACCAGGCAGGGGCGGGAGACATTCAGTACTTC.

This clonotype was found a few times. V and J are TRBV7-9 and TRBJ1-2, with D hard to call. V was pared by 4 bases and J by 0 bases, with 6 bases between. The germline gives CDR1 SEHNR, CDR2 FQNEAQ (reference sequence). The CDR3 length is 13 residues. The CDR3 loop reads CASSWNPNYGYTF. CDR3 nucleotide sequence: TGTGCCAGCAGCTGGAATCCTAACTATGGCTACACCTTC.

This clonotype was detected a few times. The chain combines TRBV19 with TRBJ1-1, with TRBD1 matching 7 bases. This CDR3 has 15 residues. In germline, CDR1 is LNHDA, CDR2 SQIVND (reference sequence). The V segment lost 0 bases and the J segment 3 bases; nucleotides outside the gene matches: 4. The CDR3 bases are TGTGCCAGTAGTATAGAGGACAGGCCCTACACTGAAGCTTTCTTT. Encoded protein: CASSIEDRPYTEAFF.

V gene TRBV28 combines with J gene TRBJ1-2, with unresolved D. Trimming left V 5 bases short and J 8 bases short, with 9 bases between. Germline V CDR1 and CDR2: MDHEN, SYDVKM. The CDR3 has 11 amino acids. The CDR3 nucleotides are TGTGCCAGCAGTCACCTACGAGGCTACACCTTC. This gives the protein CASSHLRGYTF.

V usage is TRBV7-2 and J usage is TRBJ2-3; 8 positions agree with TRBD2. V shed 5 bases and J 8 bases; nucleotides not matched to a gene: 15. CDR1 and CDR2 (germline): SGHTA, FQGNSA. This CDR3 contains 16 residues. CDR3 in DNA: TGTGCCAGCAGCCGCGACGCGGGGGGCCGGTCATCTACGCAGTATTTT. Amino acid sequence: CASSRDAGGRSSTQYF.